The 23 T cell receptor beta chains below were found in one sample sequenced in a study of Graves' ophthalmopathy and Graves' hyperthyroidism. RNA transcripts were the source from which TCR beta CDR3 regions were amplified. First-round RT-PCR relied on HTBI primers, and a second-round multiplex PCR came next. TCRdb analysed the multiplex PCR reads with MiXCR anew, one entry per CDR3 protein. Among under 60,000 distinct CDR3 sequences listed, under 55% were seen once. Sequencing used peripheral blood. These receptors all come from an adult woman with Graves' ophthalmopathy.

This clonotype was seen a handful of times. The chain has TRBV28 and TRBJ2-3; TRBD2 aligns across 11 bases. The CDR3 has 18 amino acids. Trimming took 6 bases from V and 4 from J; bases not matched to a gene: 15. From germline, CDR1 is MDHEN and CDR2 SYDVKM. CDR3 nucleotides: TGTGCCAGCAGCATAGAACCGGGACTAGCGGAGGCCGCAGATACGCAGTATTTT. Its protein product is CASSIEPGLAEAADTQYF.

Only a few counts were recorded for this clonotype. Here the CDR3 omits its conserved ending phenylalanine or tryptophan, so a read error is the likely source. The V call is TRBV5-5, the J call TRBJ2-6; D is tentatively TRBD1 or TRBD2 (5 bases each). CDR3 size: 15 residues. Germline values: CDR1 SGHKS, CDR2 YYEKEE (reference sequence). The ends were cut back, 3 bases at V and 2 bases at J, with 9 bases in the middle. CDR3 nucleotide sequence: TGTGCCAGCAGCTGGGACGGGGCTGGGGCCAACGTCCTGACTGTC. This sequence encodes CASSWDGAGANVLTV.

The chain joins TRBV20-1 to TRBJ1-3; D is ambiguous. The CDR3 extends over 15 amino acids. CDR1 is DFQATT and CDR2 is SNEGSKA in the germline V gene (reference sequence). Trimming pared 3 bases from V and 2 bases from J, leaving 14 bases between. The CDR3 sequence is CSASLASATGNTIYF. The CDR3 DNA is TGCAGTGCTAGTCTCGCATCAGCGACTGGAAACACCATATATTTT.

This clonotype was seen ten or more times. The chain carries TRBV7-2 and TRBJ2-7, with 10 bases aligning to TRBD2. V was clipped by 5 bases and J by 3 bases; unmatched bases: 7. Per germline, CDR1 SGHTA and CDR2 FQGNSA. This CDR3 region has 15 residues. CDR3 coding DNA: TGTGCCAGCAGCGGCTCTAGCGGGGGACACTACGAGCAGTACTTC. This encodes CASSGSSGGHYEQYF.

The V and J genes are TRBV20-1 and TRBJ2-5; TRBD2 matches at 7 bases. Looked up from germline, CDR1 is DFQATT and CDR2 is SNEGSKA (reference sequence). J gave up 4 bases and V 0 bases, and 2 bases lay outside the gene matches. There are 13 residues in the CDR3. The CDR3 region is CSAREGGRETQYF. CDR3 sequence (DNA): TGCAGTGCTAGAGAGGGAGGGAGAGAGACCCAGTACTTC.

This clonotype is medium-sized (0.01 to 0.1%) by share. The chain joins TRBV7-8 to TRBJ1-6; D ambiguous. The ends were cut back, 1 base at V and 6 bases at J, with 4 bases in the middle. CDR3 length equals 13 residues. The V gene's germline CDR1 is SGHVS and CDR2 FQNEAQ. CDR3 sequence (DNA): TGTGCCAGCAGCTTAGGGGGTAATTCACCCCTCCACTTT. It translates to CASSLGGNSPLHF.

This rearrangement joins TRBV3-1 to TRBJ2-5, with TRBD2 matching 9 bases. CDR3 size: 17 residues. After removal of 1 base from V and 5 bases from J, the junction contained 11 bases not matched to a gene. Germline CDR1 reads LGHDT; CDR2 reads YNNKEL (reference sequence). The CDR3 DNA reads TGTGCCAGCAGCCAAGGGATGGGGCGGGAGGGGTATGAGACCCAGTACTTC. This codes for CASSQGMGREGYETQYF.

This chain uses TRBV27 with TRBJ1-2, with D unclear. The CDR3 has 16 amino acids. V dropped 4 bases and J dropped 1 base, with 16 bases sitting between them. CDR1 is MNHEY, CDR2 SMNVEV, per germline (reference sequence). CDR3 in DNA: TGTGCCAGCAGTTCTTCCCTTGGGGAGTATAACTATGGCTACACCTTC. It yields the protein CASSSSLGEYNYGYTF.

A note on this clonotype: This likely comes from a read error, as the CDR3 has no conserved phenylalanine or tryptophan at its end. V and J are TRBV10-3 and TRBJ2-7; 9 bases line up with TRBD1. V lost 10 bases and J lost 4; bases outside the gene matches: 11. This CDR3 has 14 residues. Per the germline V gene, CDR1 is ENHRY and CDR2 is SYGVKD. Written as DNA, the CDR3 is TGTGCCACTAGACAGGGGGTAGGGGTGTACGAGCAGTACCTC. Its translation is CATRQGVGVYEQYL.

By its share, this clonotype is medium-sized. The chain employs TRBV24-1 and TRBJ2-1; 7 nucleotides match TRBD2. Germline V gives CDR1 KGHDR, CDR2 SFDVKD. The CDR3 has 13 amino acids. V was clipped by 5 bases and J by 5 bases; unmatched bases: 2. The CDR3 loop reads CATSGLADNEQFF. The CDR3 DNA reads as TGTGCCACCAGTGGCCTAGCGGACAATGAGCAGTTCTTC.

Details on this clonotype: The junction and the germline gene differ at one end; a read error may be behind it. This chain uses TRBV5-5 with TRBJ2-7, with a possible D match to TRBD1 (6 bases). The CDR3 totals 14 residues. Germline-derived CDR1 and CDR2 are SGHKS and YYEKEE (reference sequence). This chain's CDR3 is CASSFRDTAYKQYF. CDR3 nucleotides: TGTGCCAGCAGCTTCCGGGACACGGCCTACAAGCAATACTTC.

At least ten counts were recorded for this clonotype. This sequence joins TRBV6-5 and TRBJ1-3, with no clear D. Trimming took off 11 bases at V and 4 bases at J, with 15 bases between the two ends. The CDR3 sequence is 13 residues long. Germline CDR1 MNHEY, CDR2 SVGAGI. The CDR3 DNA follows: TGTGCCGTAACCGGGCCCGGGGGAAACACCATATATTTT. Its protein is CAVTGPGGNTIYF.

The rearrangement links TRBV4-2 to TRBJ2-3; possible D gene TRBD2, 8 bases. Germline-derived CDR1 and CDR2 are LGHNA and YNFKEQ. The CDR3 contains 16 residues. Trimming cost V 5 bases and J 4 bases, with 19 bases left between them. DNA for the CDR3: TGTGCCAGCAGCAAGGGGGCTAGCGGGCTATCAGATACGCAGTATTTT. Amino acid sequence: CASSKGASGLSDTQYF.

The chain links TRBV19 to TRBJ1-1, with D possibly matching TRBD1 (5 bases). The CDR3 runs 15 residues. Germline loops: CDR1 LNHDA, CDR2 SQIVND (reference sequence). The V end lost 4 bases, the J end lost 0 bases, and 12 bases lay between the germline ends. The CDR3 nucleotides read TGTGCCAGTAGTACAGAGGGACGGATGAACACTGAAGCTTTCTTT. Protein product: CASSTEGRMNTEAFF.

This clonotype appeared many times. The gene calls are TRBV15 and TRBJ1-1, with D uncertain. CDR3 size: 16 residues. Trimming left V 0 bases short and J 4 bases short, with 15 bases between. Germline assignment: CDR1 LNHNV and CDR2 YYDKDF (reference sequence). The CDR3 DNA reads TGTGCCACCAGCAGAGATTTTCGGGCGAGTACCACTGAAGCTTTCTTT. This gives the protein CATSRDFRASTTEAFF.

V is TRBV19 and J is TRBJ2-7; D call uncertain. The V gene lost 6 bases and the J gene lost 0 bases, with 18 bases spanning the gap. CDR3 length equals 16 residues. The germline V gene encodes CDR1 LNHDA and CDR2 SQIVND (reference sequence). For the CDR3, the DNA is TGTGCCAGTAGCTCCGTCACTGGAGTTCTCTCCTACGAGCAGTACTTC. It is translated as CASSSVTGVLSYEQYF.

Remarks on this clonotype: The germline gene is not matched at one end of the junction; a read error may be the cause. J is TRBJ2-3 and V is TRBV15; D remains unclear. The CDR3 length is 14 residues. Germline V gene lookup returns CDR1 LNHNV and CDR2 YYDKDF (reference sequence). In nucleotides, the CDR3 is TGTGCCACCAAGGACCTGGGCGGCACAGATGCGCAGTATTTT. Translated: CATKDLGGTDAQYF.

The rearrangement links TRBV19 to TRBJ1-2; D is unresolved. The ends were cut back, 3 bases at V and 3 bases at J, with 17 bases in the middle. This CDR3 is 16 amino acids long. Germline values: CDR1 LNHDA, CDR2 SQIVND (reference sequence). The CDR3 loop is CASSIQIGFWDYGYTF. The CDR3 nucleotides read TGTGCCAGTAGTATCCAGATCGGTTTTTGGGACTATGGCTACACCTTC.

This chain links TRBV7-8 with TRBJ2-7; D call uncertain. The germline V and J ends were trimmed by 5 bases and 7 bases, with 15 bases remaining between them. Germline assignment: CDR1 SGHVS and CDR2 FQNEAQ. This CDR3 contains 13 residues. The CDR3 DNA follows: TGTGCCAGCAGCATGGACGCCTCTAGGGAGCAGTACTTC. Its protein is CASSMDASREQYF. The whole variable domain, remainder taken from reference TRBV7-8 and TRBJ2-7, is GAGVSQSPRYKVAKRGQDVALRCDPISGHVSLFWYQQALGQGPEFLTYFQNEAQLDKSGLPSDRFFAERPEGSVSTLKIQRTQQEDSAVYLCASSMDASREQYFGPGTRLTVT.

This chain uses TRBV20-1 with TRBJ1-5; 8 nucleotides align to TRBD1. Trimming cost V 3 bases and J 3 bases; bases outside gene matches: 10. The CDR3 runs 16 residues. From germline, CDR1 is DFQATT and CDR2 SNEGSKA (reference sequence). This chain's CDR3 is CSARGRDRNANQPQHF. The CDR3, as DNA: TGCAGTGCTAGGGGCCGGGACAGGAATGCCAATCAGCCCCAGCATTTT.

There are many counts of this clonotype. This sequence joins TRBV11-2 and TRBJ1-1; D uncertain. Between the trimmed V and J ends, which lost 5 bases and 0 bases, there was a span of 7 bases. This CDR3 has 13 amino acids. Germline lookup yields CDR1 SGHAT and CDR2 FQNNGV. CDR3 amino acids: CASSPVMNTEAFF. The CDR3 bases are TGTGCCAGCAGCCCTGTTATGAACACTGAAGCTTTCTTT.

CDR3 sequence: CASSFTSGSEEQFF. Written as DNA, the CDR3 is TGTGCCAGCAGCTTTACTAGCGGGAGTGAAGAGCAGTTCTTC. V and J are TRBV7-2 and TRBJ2-1, with 11 bases that match TRBD2. The trim removed 3 bases at V and 10 bases at J, leaving 5 bases unmatched. The CDR3 has 14 amino acids. Per the germline V gene, CDR1 is SGHTA and CDR2 is FQGNSA.

The chain carries TRBV20-1 and TRBJ1-5; the D is unclear. V shed 6 bases and J shed 11 bases, with 14 bases lying between them. There are 11 residues in the CDR3. Germline V gene lookup returns CDR1 DFQATT and CDR2 SNEGSKA (reference sequence). The CDR3 loop is CSAMVGETQHF. Here the CDR3 DNA reads TGCAGTGCAATGGTGGGAGAGACCCAGCATTTT.